This T cell receptor (beta chain) was obtained from a study of T cell responses to AZD1222 COVID-19 vaccine. Study results and caveats: Sampled repertoires all dated from after the peak T cell response.

CDR1 and CDR2 (germline): SGHRS, YFSETQ. The V segment lost 5 bases and the J segment 7 bases; nucleotides outside the gene matches: 10. The CDR3 contains 14 residues. The method was immunoSEQ multiplex PCR; TCRdb's version includes in-frame clones alone and lacks a portion of them. The profile shows some 180,000 clones, roughly 90% of them singletons. For this clone: Its specificity is not known.

This sequence joins TRBV5-1 and TRBJ1-2; 8 bases are a match to TRBD1. The source was peripheral blood, collected 28 days after the second AZD1222 dose. The sequence derives from an adult who received the AZD1222 COVID-19 vaccine. CDR3 sequence (DNA): TGCGCCAGCAGACCGACAGGGGTAGAGGGTGGCTACACCTTC. Protein sequence: CASRPTGVEGGYTF.